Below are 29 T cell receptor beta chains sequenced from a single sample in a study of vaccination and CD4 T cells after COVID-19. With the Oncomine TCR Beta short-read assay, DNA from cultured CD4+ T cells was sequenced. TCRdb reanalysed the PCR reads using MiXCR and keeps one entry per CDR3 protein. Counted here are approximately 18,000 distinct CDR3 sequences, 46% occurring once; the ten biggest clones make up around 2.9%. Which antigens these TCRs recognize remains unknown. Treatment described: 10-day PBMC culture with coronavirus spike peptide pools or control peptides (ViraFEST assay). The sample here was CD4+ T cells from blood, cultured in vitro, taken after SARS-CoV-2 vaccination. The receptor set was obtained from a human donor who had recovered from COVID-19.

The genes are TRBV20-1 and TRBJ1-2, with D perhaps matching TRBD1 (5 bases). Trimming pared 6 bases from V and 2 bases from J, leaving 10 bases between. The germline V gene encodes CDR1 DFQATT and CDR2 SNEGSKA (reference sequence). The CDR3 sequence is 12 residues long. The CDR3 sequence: CSAAGSNYGYTF. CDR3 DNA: TGCAGTGCGGCAGGGAGCAACTATGGCTACACCTTC.

The CDR3 sequence is CASRPGVISTEAFF. CDR3 DNA: TGTGCCAGCAGGCCAGGGGTCATTAGCACTGAAGCTTTCTTT. This chain links TRBV6-2 or TRBV6-3 with TRBJ1-1; weak D call: TRBD1 (6 bases). Germline assignment: CDR1 MNHEY and CDR2 SVGEGT. The germline V and J ends were trimmed by 6 bases and 4 bases, with 15 bases remaining between them. The CDR3 has 14 amino acids.

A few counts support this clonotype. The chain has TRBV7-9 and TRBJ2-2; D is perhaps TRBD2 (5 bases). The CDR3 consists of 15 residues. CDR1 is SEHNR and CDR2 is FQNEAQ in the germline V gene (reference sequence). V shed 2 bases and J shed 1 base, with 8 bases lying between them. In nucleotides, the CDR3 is TGTGCCAGCAGCTTAATGAGGGTGAACACCGGGGAGCTGTTTTTT. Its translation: CASSLMRVNTGELFF.

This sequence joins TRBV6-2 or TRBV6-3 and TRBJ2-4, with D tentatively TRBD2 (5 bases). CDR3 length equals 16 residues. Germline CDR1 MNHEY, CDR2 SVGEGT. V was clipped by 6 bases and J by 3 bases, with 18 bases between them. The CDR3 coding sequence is TGTGCCAGCAGGAATCCGGACCTCGGAGGCAAAAACATTCAGTACTTC. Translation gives CASRNPDLGGKNIQYF.

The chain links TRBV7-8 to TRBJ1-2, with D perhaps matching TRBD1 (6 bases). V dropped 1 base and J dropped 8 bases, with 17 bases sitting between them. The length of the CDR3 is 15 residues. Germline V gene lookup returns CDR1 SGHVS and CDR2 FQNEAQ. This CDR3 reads CASSLEQAGARGYTF. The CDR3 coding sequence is TGTGCCAGCAGCTTAGAGCAGGCGGGGGCGCGGGGCTACACCTTC.

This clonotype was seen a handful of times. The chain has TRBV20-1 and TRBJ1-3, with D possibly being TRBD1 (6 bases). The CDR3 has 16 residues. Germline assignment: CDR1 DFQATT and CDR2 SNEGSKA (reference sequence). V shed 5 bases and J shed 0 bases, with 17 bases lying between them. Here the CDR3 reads CSAGTAGEASGNTIYF. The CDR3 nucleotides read TGCAGTGCTGGCACTGCAGGGGAGGCCTCTGGAAACACCATATATTTT.

Here the CDR3 reads CASSYGGPLGQYF. The CDR3 DNA reads as TGTGCCAGCAGTTACGGAGGTCCTTTGGGGCAGTACTTC. V is TRBV6-2 or TRBV6-3 and J is TRBJ2-7; D might be TRBD2 (5 bases). V shed 2 bases and J shed 9 bases, with 14 bases lying between them. Germline V gene sequence: CDR1 MNHEY, CDR2 SVGEGT. The CDR3 runs to 13 residues.

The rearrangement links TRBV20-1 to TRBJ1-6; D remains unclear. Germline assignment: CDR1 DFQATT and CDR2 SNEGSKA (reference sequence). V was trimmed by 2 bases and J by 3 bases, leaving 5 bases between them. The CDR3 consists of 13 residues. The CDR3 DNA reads TGCAGTGCTAGATCTAACTATAATTCACCCCTCCACTTT. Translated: CSARSNYNSPLHF.

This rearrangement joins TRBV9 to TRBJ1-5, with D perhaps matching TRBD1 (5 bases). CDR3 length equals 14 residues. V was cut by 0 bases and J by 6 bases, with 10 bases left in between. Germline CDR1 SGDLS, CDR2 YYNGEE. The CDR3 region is CASSVGGDGQPQHF. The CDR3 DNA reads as TGTGCCAGCAGCGTAGGAGGGGACGGTCAGCCCCAGCATTTT. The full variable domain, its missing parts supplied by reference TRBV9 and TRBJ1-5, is DSGVTQTPKHLITATGQRVTLRCSPRSGDLSVYWYQQSLDQGLQFLIQYYNGEERAKGNILERFSAQQFPDLHSELNLSSLELGDSALYFCASSVGGDGQPQHFGDGTRLSIL.

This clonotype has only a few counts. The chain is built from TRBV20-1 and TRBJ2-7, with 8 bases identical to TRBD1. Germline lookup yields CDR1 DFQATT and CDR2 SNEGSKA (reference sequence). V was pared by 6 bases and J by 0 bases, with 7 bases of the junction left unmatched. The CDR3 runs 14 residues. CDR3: CSAHRQGFSYEQYF. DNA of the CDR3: TGCAGTGCCCACCGACAGGGGTTCTCCTACGAGCAGTACTTC.

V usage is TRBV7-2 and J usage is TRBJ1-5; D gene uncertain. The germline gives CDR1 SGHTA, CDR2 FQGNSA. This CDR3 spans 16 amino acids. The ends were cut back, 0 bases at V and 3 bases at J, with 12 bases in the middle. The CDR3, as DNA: TGTGCCAGCAGCTTAGCCCCCCTTTGGGTCAATCAGCCCCAGCATTTT. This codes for CASSLAPLWVNQPQHF. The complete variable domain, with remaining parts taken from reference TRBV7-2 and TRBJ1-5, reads GAGVSQSPSNKVTEKGKDVELRCDPISGHTALYWYRQSLGQGLEFLIYFQGNSAPDKSGLPSDRFSAERTGGSVSTLTIQRTQQEDSAVYLCASSLAPLWVNQPQHFGDGTRLSIL.

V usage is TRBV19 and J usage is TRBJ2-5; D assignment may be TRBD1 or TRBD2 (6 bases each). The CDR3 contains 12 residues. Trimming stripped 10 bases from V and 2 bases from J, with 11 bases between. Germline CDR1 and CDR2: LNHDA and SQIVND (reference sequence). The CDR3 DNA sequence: TGTGCCAACCTAGGGGGGCAAGAGACCCAGTACTTC. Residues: CANLGGQETQYF. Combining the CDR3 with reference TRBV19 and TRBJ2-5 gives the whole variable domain DGGITQSPKYLFRKEGQNVTLSCEQNLNHDAMYWYRQDPGQGLRLIYYSQIVNDFQKGDIAEGYSVSREKKESFPLTVTSAQKNPTAFYLCANLGGQETQYFGPGTRLLVL.

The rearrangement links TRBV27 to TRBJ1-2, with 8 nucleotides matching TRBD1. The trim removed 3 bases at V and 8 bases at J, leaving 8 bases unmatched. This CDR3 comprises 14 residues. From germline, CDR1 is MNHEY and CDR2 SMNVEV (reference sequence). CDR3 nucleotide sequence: TGTGCCAGCAGTTTTAGCCAGGGGGCTGGCGGCTACACCTTC. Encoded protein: CASSFSQGAGGYTF.

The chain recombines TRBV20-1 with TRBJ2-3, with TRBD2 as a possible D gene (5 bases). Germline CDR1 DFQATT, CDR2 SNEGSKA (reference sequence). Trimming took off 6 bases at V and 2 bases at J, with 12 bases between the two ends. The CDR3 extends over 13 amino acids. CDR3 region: CSASGVTTDTQYF. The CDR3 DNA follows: TGCAGTGCAAGCGGAGTAACCACAGATACGCAGTATTTT.

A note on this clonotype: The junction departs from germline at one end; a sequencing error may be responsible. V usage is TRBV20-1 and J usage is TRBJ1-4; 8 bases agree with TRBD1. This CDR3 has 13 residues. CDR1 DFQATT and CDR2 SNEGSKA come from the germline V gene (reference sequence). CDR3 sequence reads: CSGRQGTSEKLFF. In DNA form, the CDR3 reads TGCAGTGGTAGACAGGGGACTTCTGAAAAACTGTTTTTT.

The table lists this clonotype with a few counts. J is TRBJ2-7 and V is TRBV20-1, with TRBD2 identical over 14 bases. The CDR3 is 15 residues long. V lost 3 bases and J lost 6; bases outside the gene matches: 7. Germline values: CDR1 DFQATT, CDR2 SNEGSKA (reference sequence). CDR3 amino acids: CSARSRLAGGSEQYF. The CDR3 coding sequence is TGCAGTGCTAGGTCCCGACTAGCGGGAGGGAGCGAGCAGTACTTC.

The CDR3 DNA is TGTGCCAGCAGTTCGACGAAGGTCCACGAGCAGTACTTC. This gives the protein CASSSTKVHEQYF. The V and J genes are TRBV6-5 and TRBJ2-7; D unresolved. Trimming stripped 4 bases from V and 5 bases from J, with 12 bases between. In germline, CDR1 is MNHEY, CDR2 SVGAGI. This CDR3 has 13 residues.

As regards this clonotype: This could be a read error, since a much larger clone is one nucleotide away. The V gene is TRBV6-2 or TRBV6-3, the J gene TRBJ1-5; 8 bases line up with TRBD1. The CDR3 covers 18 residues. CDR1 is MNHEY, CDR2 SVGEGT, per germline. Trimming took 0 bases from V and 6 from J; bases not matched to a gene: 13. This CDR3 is CASSYSGSGGAKGQPQHF. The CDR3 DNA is TGTGCCAGCAGTTACTCCGGCTCAGGGGGCGCGAAGGGTCAGCCCCAGCATTTT.

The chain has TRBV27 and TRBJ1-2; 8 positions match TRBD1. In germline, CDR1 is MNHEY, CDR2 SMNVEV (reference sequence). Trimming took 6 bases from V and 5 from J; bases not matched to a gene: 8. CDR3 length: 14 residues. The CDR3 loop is CASRFRGQEYGYTF. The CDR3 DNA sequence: TGTGCCAGCAGGTTCAGGGGGCAGGAATATGGCTACACCTTC.

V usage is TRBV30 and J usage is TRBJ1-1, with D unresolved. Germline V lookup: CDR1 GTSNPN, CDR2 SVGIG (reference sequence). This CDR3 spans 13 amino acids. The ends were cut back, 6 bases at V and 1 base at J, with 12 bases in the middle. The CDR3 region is CACTLGRNTEAFF. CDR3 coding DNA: TGTGCCTGCACTCTAGGTAGGAACACTGAAGCTTTCTTT.

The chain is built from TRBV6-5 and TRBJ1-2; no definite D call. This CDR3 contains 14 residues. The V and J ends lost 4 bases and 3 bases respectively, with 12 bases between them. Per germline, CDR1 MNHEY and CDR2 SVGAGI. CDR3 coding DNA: TGTGCCAGCAGTTTTCGGGCGCCGGACTATGGCTACACCTTC. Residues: CASSFRAPDYGYTF.

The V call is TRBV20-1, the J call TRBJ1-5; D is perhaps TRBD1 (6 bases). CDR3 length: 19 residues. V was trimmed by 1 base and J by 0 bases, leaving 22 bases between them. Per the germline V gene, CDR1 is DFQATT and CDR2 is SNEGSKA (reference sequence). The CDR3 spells CSARGTPGQGSYSNQPQHF. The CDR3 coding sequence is TGCAGTGCTAGAGGAACCCCCGGGCAGGGGAGTTATAGCAATCAGCCCCAGCATTTT.

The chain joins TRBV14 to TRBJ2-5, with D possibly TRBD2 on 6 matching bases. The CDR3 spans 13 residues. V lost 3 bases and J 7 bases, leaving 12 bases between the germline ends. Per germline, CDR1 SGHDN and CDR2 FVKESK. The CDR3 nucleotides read TGTGCCAGCAGCCAGGGGGGACTGTGGACCCAGTACTTC. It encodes CASSQGGLWTQYF.

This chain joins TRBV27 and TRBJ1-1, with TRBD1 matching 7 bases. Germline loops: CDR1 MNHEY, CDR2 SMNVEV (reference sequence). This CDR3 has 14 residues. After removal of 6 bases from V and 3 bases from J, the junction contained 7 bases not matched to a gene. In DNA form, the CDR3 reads TGTGCCAGCAGCTTGCGACAGGGACACACTGAAGCTTTCTTT. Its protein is CASSLRQGHTEAFF.

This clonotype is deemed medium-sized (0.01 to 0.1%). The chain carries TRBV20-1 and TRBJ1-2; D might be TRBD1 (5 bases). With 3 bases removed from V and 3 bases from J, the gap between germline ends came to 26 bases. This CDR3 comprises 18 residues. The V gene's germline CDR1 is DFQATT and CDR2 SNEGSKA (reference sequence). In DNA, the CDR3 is TGCAGTGCTAGTTACGGGACCCCAATCAGCCCCCGATACTATGGCTACACCTTC. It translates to CSASYGTPISPRYYGYTF.

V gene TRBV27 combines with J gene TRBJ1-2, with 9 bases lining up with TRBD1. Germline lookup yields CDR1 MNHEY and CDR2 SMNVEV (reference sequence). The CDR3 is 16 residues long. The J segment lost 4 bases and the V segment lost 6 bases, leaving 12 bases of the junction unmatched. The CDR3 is CASRPWGQGAPYGYTF. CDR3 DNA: TGTGCCAGCAGACCTTGGGGACAGGGAGCTCCCTATGGCTACACCTTC.

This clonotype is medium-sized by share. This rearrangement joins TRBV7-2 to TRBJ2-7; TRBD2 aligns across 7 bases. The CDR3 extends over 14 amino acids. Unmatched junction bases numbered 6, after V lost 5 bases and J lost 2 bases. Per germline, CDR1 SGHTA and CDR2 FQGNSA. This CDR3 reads CASSHGGITYEQYF. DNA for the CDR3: TGTGCCAGCAGCCACGGGGGGATTACCTACGAGCAGTACTTC.

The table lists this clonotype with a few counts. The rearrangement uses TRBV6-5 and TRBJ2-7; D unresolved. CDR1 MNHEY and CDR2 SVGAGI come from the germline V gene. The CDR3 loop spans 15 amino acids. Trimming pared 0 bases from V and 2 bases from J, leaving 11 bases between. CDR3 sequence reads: CASSYSILSPYEQYF. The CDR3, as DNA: TGTGCCAGCAGTTACTCGATCTTATCTCCCTACGAGCAGTACTTC.

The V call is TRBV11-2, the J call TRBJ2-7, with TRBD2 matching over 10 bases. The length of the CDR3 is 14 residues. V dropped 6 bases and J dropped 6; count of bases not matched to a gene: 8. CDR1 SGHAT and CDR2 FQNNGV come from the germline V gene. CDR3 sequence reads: CASSPRGTSAEQYF. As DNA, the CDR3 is TGTGCCAGCAGTCCAAGAGGGACTAGCGCCGAGCAGTACTTC. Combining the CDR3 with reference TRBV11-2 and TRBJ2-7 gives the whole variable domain EAGVAQSPRYKIIEKRQSVAFWCNPISGHATLYWYQQILGQGPKLLIQFQNNGVVDDSQLPKDRFSAERLKGVDSTLKIQPAKLEDSAVYLCASSPRGTSAEQYFGPGTRLTVT.